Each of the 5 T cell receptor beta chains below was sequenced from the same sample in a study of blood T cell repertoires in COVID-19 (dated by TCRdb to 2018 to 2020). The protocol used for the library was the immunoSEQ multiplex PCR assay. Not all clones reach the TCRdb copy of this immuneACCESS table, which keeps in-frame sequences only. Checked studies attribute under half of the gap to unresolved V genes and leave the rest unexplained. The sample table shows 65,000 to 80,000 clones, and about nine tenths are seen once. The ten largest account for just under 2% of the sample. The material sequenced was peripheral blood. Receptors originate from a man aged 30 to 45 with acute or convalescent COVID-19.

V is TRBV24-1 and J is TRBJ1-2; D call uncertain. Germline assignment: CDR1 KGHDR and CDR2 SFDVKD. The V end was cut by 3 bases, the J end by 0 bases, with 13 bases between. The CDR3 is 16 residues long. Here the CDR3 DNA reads TGTGCCACCAGTGATGGTCTAGGCGCTACTAACTATGGCTACACCTTC. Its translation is CATSDGLGATNYGYTF.

CDR3 in amino acids: CASSVVETDTQYF. CDR3 in DNA: TGTGCCAGCAGCGTAGTGGAGACAGATACGCAGTATTTT. The chain recombines TRBV9 with TRBJ2-3, with D unresolved. The CDR3 is made up of 13 amino acids. Germline CDR1 SGDLS, CDR2 YYNGEE. Trimming pared 0 bases from V and 3 bases from J, leaving 5 bases between.

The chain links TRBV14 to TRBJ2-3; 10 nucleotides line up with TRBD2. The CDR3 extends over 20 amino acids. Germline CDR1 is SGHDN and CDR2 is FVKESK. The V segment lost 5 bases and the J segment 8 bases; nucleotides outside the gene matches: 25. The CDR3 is CASSALVPSGGPVGAGTQYF. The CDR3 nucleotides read TGTGCCAGCAGCGCCTTGGTCCCTAGCGGGGGCCCCGTAGGAGCGGGTACGCAGTATTTT.

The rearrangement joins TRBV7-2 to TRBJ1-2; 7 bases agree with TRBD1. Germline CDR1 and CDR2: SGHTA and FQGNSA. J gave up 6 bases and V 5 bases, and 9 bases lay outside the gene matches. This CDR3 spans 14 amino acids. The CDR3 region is CASSPRRDRNGYTF. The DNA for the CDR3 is TGTGCCAGCAGCCCACGCCGGGACAGAAATGGCTACACCTTC.

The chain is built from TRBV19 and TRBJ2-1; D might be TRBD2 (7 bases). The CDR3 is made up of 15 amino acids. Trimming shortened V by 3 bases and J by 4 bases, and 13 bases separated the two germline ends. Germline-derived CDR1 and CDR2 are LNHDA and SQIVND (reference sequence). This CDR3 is CASSIGGAAYNEQFF. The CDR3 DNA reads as TGTGCCAGTAGTATTGGGGGGGCCGCTTACAATGAGCAGTTCTTC.